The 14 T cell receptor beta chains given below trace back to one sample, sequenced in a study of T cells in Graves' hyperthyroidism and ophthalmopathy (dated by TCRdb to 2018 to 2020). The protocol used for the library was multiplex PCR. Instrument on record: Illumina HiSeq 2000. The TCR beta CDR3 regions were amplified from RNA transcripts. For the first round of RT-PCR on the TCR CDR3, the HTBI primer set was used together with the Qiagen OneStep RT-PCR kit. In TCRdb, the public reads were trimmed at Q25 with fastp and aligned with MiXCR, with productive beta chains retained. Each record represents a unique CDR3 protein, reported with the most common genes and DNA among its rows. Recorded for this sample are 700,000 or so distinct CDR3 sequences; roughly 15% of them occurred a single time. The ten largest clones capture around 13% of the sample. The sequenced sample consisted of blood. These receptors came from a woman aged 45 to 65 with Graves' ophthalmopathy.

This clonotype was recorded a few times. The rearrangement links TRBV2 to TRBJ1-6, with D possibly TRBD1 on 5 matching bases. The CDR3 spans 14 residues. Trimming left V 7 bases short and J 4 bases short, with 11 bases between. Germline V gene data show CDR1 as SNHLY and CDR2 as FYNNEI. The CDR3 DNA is TGTGCCAGCATTCAGACAGATTATAATTCACCCCTCCACTTT. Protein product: CASIQTDYNSPLHF.

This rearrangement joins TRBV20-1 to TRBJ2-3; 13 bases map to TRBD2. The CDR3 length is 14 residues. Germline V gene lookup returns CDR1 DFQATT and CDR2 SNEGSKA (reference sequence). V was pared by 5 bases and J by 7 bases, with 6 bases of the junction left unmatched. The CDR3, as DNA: TGCAGTGCTCCTAGGACTAGCGGGAGAAATACGCAGTATTTT. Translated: CSAPRTSGRNTQYF.

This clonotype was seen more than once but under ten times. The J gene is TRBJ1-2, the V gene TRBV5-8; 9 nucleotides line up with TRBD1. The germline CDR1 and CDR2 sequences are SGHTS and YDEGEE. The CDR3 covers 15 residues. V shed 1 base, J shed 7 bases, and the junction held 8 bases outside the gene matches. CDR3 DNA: TGTGCCAGCAGCTTGCCCTCCACAGGGGGCATTGGCTACACCTTC. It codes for CASSLPSTGGIGYTF.

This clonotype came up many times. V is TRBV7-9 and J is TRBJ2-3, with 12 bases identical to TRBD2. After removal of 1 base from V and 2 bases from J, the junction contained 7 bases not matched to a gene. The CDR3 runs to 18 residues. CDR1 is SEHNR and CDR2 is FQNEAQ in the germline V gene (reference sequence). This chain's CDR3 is CASSLGRLAGDDTDTQYF. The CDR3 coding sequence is TGTGCCAGCAGCTTAGGAAGACTAGCGGGAGATGACACAGATACGCAGTATTTT.

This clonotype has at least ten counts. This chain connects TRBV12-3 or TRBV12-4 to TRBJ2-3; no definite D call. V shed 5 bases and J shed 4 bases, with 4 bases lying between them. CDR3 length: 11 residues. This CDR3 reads CASSAADTQYF. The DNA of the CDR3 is TGTGCCAGCAGTGCCGCAGATACGCAGTATTTT.

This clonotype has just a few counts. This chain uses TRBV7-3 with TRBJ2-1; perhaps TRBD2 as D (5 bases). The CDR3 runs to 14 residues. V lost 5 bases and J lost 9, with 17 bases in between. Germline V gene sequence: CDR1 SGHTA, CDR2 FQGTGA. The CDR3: CASSPSVGSGEQFF. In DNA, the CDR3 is TGTGCCAGCAGCCCGTCCGTGGGGAGCGGTGAGCAGTTCTTC. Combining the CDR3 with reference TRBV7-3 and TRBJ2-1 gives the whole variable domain GAGVSQTPSNKVTEKGKYVELRCDPISGHTALYWYRQSLGQGPEFLIYFQGTGAADDSGLPNDRFFAVRPEGSVSTLKIQRTERGDSAVYLCASSPSVGSGEQFFGPGTRLTVL.

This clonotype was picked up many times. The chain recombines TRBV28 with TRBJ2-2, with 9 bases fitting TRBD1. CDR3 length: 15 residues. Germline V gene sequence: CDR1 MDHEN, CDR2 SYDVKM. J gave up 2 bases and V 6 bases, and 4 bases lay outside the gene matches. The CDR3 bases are TGTGCCAGCAGAGCGGGACAGGGAAACACCGGGGAGCTGTTTTTT. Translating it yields CASRAGQGNTGELFF.

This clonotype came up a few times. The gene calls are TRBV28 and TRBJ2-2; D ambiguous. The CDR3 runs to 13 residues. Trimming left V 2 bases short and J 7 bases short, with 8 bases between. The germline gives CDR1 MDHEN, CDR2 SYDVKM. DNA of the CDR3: TGTGCCAGCAGTTTAGGGTTCCTCGGGGAGCTGTTTTTT. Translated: CASSLGFLGELFF. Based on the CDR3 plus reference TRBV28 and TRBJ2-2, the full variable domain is DVKVTQSSRYLVKRTGEKVFLECVQDMDHENMFWYRQDPGLGLRLIYFSYDVKMKEKGDIPEGYSVSREKKERFSLILESASTNQTSMYLCASSLGFLGELFFGEGSRLTVL.

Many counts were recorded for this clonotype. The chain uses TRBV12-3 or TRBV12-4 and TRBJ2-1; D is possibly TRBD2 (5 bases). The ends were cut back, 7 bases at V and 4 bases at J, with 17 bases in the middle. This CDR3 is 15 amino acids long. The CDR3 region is CASIRTGRGYNEQFF. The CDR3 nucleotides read TGTGCCAGCATCCGAACCGGCCGGGGTTACAATGAGCAGTTCTTC.

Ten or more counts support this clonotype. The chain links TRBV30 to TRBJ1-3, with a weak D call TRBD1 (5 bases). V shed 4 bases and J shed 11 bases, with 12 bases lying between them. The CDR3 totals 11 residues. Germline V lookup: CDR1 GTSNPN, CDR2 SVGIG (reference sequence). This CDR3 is CAWTSGGAIYF. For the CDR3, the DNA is TGTGCCTGGACGTCCGGGGGAGCCATATATTTT.

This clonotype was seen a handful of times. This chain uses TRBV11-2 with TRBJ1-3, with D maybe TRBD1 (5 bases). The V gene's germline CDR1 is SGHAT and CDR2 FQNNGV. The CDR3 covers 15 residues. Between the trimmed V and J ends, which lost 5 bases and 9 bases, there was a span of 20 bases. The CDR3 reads CASSDYFTGLATIYF. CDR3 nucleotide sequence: TGTGCCAGCAGCGACTACTTCACGGGACTCGCCACCATATATTTT. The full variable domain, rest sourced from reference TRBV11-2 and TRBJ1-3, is EAGVAQSPRYKIIEKRQSVAFWCNPISGHATLYWYQQILGQGPKLLIQFQNNGVVDDSQLPKDRFSAERLKGVDSTLKIQPAKLEDSAVYLCASSDYFTGLATIYFGEGSWLTVV.

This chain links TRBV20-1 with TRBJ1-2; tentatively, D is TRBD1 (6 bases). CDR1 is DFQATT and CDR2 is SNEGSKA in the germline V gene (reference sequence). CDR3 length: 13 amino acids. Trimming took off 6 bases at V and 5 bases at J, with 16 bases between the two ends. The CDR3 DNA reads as TGCAGTGCGGCGTGGACAGATGGATATGGCTACACCTTC. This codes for CSAAWTDGYGYTF.

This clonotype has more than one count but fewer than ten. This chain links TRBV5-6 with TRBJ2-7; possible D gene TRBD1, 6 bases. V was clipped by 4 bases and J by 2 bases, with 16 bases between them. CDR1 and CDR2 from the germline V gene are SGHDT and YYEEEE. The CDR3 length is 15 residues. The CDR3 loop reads CASSVRTVLAYEQYF. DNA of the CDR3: TGTGCCAGCAGCGTGAGGACAGTCCTGGCCTACGAGCAGTACTTC.

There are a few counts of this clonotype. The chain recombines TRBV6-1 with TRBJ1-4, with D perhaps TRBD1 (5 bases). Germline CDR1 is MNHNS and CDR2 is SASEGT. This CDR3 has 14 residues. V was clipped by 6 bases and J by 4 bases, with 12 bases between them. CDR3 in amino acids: CASRKGLINEKLFF. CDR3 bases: TGTGCCAGCAGGAAGGGACTGATTAATGAAAAACTGTTTTTT.